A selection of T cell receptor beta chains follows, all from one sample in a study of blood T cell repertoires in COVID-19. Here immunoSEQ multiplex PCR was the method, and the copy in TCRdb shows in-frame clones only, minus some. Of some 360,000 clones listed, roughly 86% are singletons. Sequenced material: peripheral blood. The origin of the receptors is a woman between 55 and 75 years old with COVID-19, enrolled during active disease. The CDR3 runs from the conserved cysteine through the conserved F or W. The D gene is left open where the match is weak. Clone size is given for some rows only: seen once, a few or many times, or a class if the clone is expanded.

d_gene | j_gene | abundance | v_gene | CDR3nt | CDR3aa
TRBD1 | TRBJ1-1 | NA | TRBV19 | TGTGCCAGTAGAAGGACAGGCCAACTGAACACTGAAGCTTTCTTT | CASRRTGQLNTEAFF
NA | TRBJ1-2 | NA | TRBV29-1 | TGCAGCGTTGCACAGGCGAACTATGGCTACACCTTC | CSVAQANYGYTF
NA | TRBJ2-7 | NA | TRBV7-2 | TGTGCCAGCAGCTTACCGGGGTCTTCCTACGAGCAGTACTTC | CASSLPGSSYEQYF
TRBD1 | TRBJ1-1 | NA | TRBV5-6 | TGTGCCAGCAGCCCAAGACAGGGGGGCAGCACTGAAGCTTTCTTT | CASSPRQGGSTEAFF
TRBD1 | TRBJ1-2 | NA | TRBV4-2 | TGTGCCAGCAGCCCAGAGACTACAGGGGGGGGGTATGGCTACACCTTC | CASSPETTGGGYGYTF
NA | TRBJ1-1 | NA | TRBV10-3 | TGTGCCATCAGTGCTTCAACGGGGACTGAAGCTTTCTTT | CAISASTGTEAFF
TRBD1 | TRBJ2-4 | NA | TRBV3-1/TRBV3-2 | TGTGCCAGCAGCCGGACAGGGGCCAAAAACATTCAGTACTTC | CASSRTGAKNIQYF
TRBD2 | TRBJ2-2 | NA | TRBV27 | TGTGCCAGCAGGGGACTAGCGGGGAAGGGCGGGGAGCTGTTTTTT | CASRGLAGKGGELFF
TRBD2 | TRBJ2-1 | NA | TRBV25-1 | TGTGCCAGCAGTTACTCTAGCGGGGGGGTTTACAATGAGCAGTTCTTC | CASSYSSGGVYNEQFF
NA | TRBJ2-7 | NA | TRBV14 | TGTGCCAGCAGCCAAGTACGGGGTTACGAGCAGTACTTC | CASSQVRGYEQYF
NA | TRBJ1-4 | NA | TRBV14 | TGTGCCAGCAGCCTGGGGCAGTACGAAAAACTGTTTTTT | CASSLGQYEKLFF
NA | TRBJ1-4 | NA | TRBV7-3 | TGTGCCAGCAGCCCCAGGACAGCAAATAATGAAAAACTGTTTTTT | CASSPRTANNEKLFF
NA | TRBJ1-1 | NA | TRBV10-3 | TGTGCCATCAGTGCCCGTTATTGGGAGGGGAACACTGAAGCTTTCTTT | CAISARYWEGNTEAFF
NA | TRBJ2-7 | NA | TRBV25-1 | TGTGCCAGCAGCCTAACGGACTCGAGCTCCTACGAGCAGTACTTC | CASSLTDSSSYEQYF
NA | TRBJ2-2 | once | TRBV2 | TGTGCCAGCAGTGAAGCGCGCACCGGGGAGCTGTTTTTT | CASSEARTGELFF
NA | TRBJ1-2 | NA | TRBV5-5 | TGTGCCAGCAGCGGGGTGGCAGGGATTGGCTACACCTTC | CASSGVAGIGYTF